The 11 T cell receptor beta chains below all came from one sample that was sequenced in a study of blood T cell repertoires in COVID-19. TCRdb's table, derived via immunoSEQ multiplex PCR, lists solely in-frame clones and lacks some. The sample lists 130,000 or so clones, roughly 89% seen once, with about 2% in the top ten. Material for sequencing was peripheral blood. The receptors were sampled from a woman aged 45 to 65 with acute or convalescent COVID-19.

The chain links TRBV18 to TRBJ2-7; 10 nucleotides line up with TRBD1. Per germline, CDR1 KGHSH and CDR2 LQKENI. CDR3 size: 16 residues. V lost 0 bases, J lost 5 bases, and 7 bases stayed unmatched. CDR3 region: CASSPPAGQGRHEQYF. The DNA for the CDR3 is TGTGCCAGCTCACCACCGGCGGGACAGGGGCGCCACGAGCAGTACTTC.

The chain is built from TRBV7-3 and TRBJ2-6; 8 bases agree with TRBD1. Germline V gene data show CDR1 as SGHTA and CDR2 as FQGTGA. J gave up 3 bases and V 5 bases, and 3 bases lay outside the gene matches. The CDR3 is made up of 15 amino acids. The CDR3, as DNA: TGTGCCAGCAGCCCGGACAGGGTTGGGGCCAACGTCCTGACTTTC. It specifies CASSPDRVGANVLTF.

The chain links TRBV4-3 to TRBJ1-1, with D uncertain. Germline-derived CDR1 and CDR2 are LGHNA and YSLEER. Trimming left V 0 bases short and J 1 base short, with 12 bases between. The CDR3 is 16 residues long. The CDR3 bases are TGCGCCAGCAGCCAAGATAAGGCAACTAGGAACACTGAAGCTTTCTTT. Residues: CASSQDKATRNTEAFF.

The chain links TRBV5-1 to TRBJ2-1; D might be TRBD1 (5 bases). The CDR3 contains 15 residues. V shed 3 bases and J shed 4 bases, with 14 bases lying between them. Germline CDR1 is SGHRS and CDR2 is YFSETQ. For the CDR3, the DNA is TGCGCCAGCAGCTGGGGCTTGGGGTTTTACAATGAGCAGTTCTTC. This gives the protein CASSWGLGFYNEQFF.

This clone was seen a few times. The V and J genes are TRBV19 and TRBJ1-2; TRBD1 agrees at 11 bases. V shed 8 bases and J 6 bases; nucleotides not matched to a gene: 5. The CDR3 is 13 amino acids. Germline CDR1 is LNHDA and CDR2 is SQIVND (reference sequence). The CDR3 sequence: CASYPGQGDGYTF. CDR3 DNA sequence: TGTGCCAGTTACCCGGGACAGGGGGATGGCTACACCTTC.

The gene calls are TRBV4-3 and TRBJ2-3; TRBD1 matches 9 bases. V lost 6 bases, J lost 3 bases, and 7 bases stayed unmatched. Germline V gives CDR1 LGHNA, CDR2 YSLEER. The CDR3 spans 15 residues. The CDR3, as DNA: TGCGCCAGCAGTTACAACAGGGGGCAGACAGATACGCAGTATTTT. Amino acid sequence: CASSYNRGQTDTQYF.

The chain links TRBV5-5 to TRBJ2-1, with D possibly matching TRBD1 (5 bases). Trimming took 3 bases from V and 13 from J, leaving 20 bases between them. The length of the CDR3 is 14 residues. The V gene's germline CDR1 is SGHKS and CDR2 YYEKEE (reference sequence). Written as DNA, the CDR3 is TGTGCCAGCAGCTCGAACCCTTACGACAGTCGACAGTTCTTC. As protein: CASSSNPYDSRQFF.

This chain links TRBV5-8 with TRBJ1-2, with 7 bases identical to TRBD1. V dropped 4 bases and J dropped 3; count of bases not matched to a gene: 9. The CDR3 is 15 amino acids. CDR1 and CDR2 from the germline V gene are SGHTS and YDEGEE. Written as DNA, the CDR3 is TGTGCCAGCAGCCCCCACAGGCAGGGGGACTATGGCTACACCTTC. Protein sequence: CASSPHRQGDYGYTF. The whole variable domain, remainder taken from reference TRBV5-8 and TRBJ1-2, is EAGVTQSPTHLIKTRGQQATLRCSPISGHTSVYWYQQALGLGLQFLLWYDEGEERNRGNFPPRFSGRQFPNYSSELNVNALELEDSALYLCASSPHRQGDYGYTFGSGTRLTVV.

The chain carries TRBV11-3 and TRBJ2-3; D gene ambiguous. Germline loops: CDR1 SGHNT, CDR2 YENEEA. The CDR3 contains 11 residues. Trimming took 4 bases from V and 6 from J, leaving 5 bases between them. Here the CDR3 reads CASSSSDTQYF. CDR3 DNA: TGTGCCAGCAGCTCCTCCGATACGCAGTATTTT.

The rearrangement uses TRBV19 and TRBJ1-5; D not resolved. The germline gives CDR1 LNHDA, CDR2 SQIVND (reference sequence). V was trimmed by 7 bases and J by 1 base, leaving 17 bases between them. The CDR3 sequence is 16 residues long. As DNA, the CDR3 is TGTGCCAGTACCACCTACCGGGCGGGGAGCAATCAGCCCCAGCATTTT. Residues: CASTTYRAGSNQPQHF.

The genes are TRBV24-1 and TRBJ2-1, with 8 bases that match TRBD1. V lost 9 bases to trimming and J lost 9 bases; unmatched junction nucleotides: 12. Germline values: CDR1 KGHDR, CDR2 SFDVKD. The CDR3 runs 14 residues. The CDR3 here is CATRDRGPLSEQFF. The CDR3 DNA sequence: TGTGCCACCCGCGACAGGGGCCCTCTAAGTGAGCAGTTCTTC.